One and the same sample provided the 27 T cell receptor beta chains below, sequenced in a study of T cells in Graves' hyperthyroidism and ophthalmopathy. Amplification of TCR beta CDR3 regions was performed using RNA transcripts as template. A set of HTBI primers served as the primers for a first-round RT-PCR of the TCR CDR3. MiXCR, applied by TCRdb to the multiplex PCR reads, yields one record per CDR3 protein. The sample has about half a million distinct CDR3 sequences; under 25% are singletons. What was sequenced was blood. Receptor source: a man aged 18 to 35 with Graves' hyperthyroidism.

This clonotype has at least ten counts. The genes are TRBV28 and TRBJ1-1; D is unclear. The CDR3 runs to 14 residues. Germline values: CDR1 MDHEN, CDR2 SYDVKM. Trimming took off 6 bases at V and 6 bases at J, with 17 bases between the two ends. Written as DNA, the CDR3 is TGTGCCAGCAGACCCAGGCTGGGGAAGGCTGAAGCTTTCTTT. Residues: CASRPRLGKAEAFF.

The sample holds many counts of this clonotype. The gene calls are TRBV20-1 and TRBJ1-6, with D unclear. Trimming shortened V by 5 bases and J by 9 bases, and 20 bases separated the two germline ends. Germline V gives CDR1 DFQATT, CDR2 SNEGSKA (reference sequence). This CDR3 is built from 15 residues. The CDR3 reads CSAGGWGALRSPLHF. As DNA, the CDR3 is TGCAGTGCTGGAGGGTGGGGAGCACTCCGTTCACCCCTCCACTTT.

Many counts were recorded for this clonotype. The CDR3 here is CASSSLDRGPNYSNQPQHF. In nucleotides, the CDR3 is TGTGCCAGCAGTTCCCTGGACAGGGGCCCTAATTATAGCAATCAGCCCCAGCATTTT. The genes are TRBV12-3 or TRBV12-4 and TRBJ1-5; 9 bases are a match to TRBD1. With 4 bases clipped from V and 0 bases from J, the junction kept 13 bases outside the gene matches. This CDR3 contains 19 residues.

CDR3 sequence: CASSPVQGAYTEAFF. The CDR3 bases are TGTGCCAGCAGCCCGGTACAGGGGGCGTACACTGAAGCTTTCTTT. The V gene is TRBV7-9, the J gene TRBJ1-1; 9 nucleotides match TRBD1. The J segment lost 3 bases and the V segment lost 5 bases, leaving 7 bases of the junction unmatched. From germline, CDR1 is SEHNR and CDR2 FQNEAQ (reference sequence). The CDR3 contains 15 residues.

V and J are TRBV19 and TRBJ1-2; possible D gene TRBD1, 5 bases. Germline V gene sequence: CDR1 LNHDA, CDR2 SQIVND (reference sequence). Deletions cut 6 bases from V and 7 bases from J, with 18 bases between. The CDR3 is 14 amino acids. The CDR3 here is CASSPGWGIAGYTF. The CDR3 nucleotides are TGTGCCAGTAGCCCAGGTTGGGGGATCGCTGGCTACACCTTC.

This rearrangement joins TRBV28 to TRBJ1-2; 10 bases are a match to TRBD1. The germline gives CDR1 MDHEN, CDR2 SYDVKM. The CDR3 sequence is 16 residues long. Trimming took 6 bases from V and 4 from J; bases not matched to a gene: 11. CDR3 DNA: TGTGCCAGCAGCCCCTCCGCGGGACAGGGGTTCTATGGCTACACCTTC. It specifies CASSPSAGQGFYGYTF.

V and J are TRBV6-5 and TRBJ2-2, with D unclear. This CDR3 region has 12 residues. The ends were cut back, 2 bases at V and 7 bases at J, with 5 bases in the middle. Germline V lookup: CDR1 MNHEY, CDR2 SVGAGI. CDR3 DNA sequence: TGTGCCAGCAGTTACGTTGGCGGGGAGCTGTTTTTT. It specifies CASSYVGGELFF.

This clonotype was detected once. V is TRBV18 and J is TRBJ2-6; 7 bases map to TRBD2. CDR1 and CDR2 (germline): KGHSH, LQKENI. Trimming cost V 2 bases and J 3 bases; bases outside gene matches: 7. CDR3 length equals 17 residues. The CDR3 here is CASSPMAGVFGANVLTF. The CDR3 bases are TGTGCCAGCTCACCAATGGCGGGAGTGTTTGGGGCCAACGTCCTGACTTTC. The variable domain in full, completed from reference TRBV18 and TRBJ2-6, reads NAGVMQNPRHLVRRRGQEARLRCSPMKGHSHVYWYRQLPEEGLKFMVYLQKENIIDESGMPKERFSAEFPKEGPSILRIQQVVRGDSAAYFCASSPMAGVFGANVLTFGAGSRLTVL.

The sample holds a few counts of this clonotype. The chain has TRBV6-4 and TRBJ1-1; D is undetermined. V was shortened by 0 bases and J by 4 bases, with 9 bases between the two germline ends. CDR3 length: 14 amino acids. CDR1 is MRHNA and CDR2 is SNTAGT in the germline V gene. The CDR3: CASSDSEEGTEAFF. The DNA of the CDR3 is TGTGCCAGCAGTGACTCGGAGGAGGGCACTGAAGCTTTCTTT.

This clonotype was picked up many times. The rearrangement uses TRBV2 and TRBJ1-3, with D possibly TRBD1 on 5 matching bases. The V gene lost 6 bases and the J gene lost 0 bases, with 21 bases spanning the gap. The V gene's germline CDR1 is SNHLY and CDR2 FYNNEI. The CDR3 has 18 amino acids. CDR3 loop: CASRERTPGPNSGNTIYF. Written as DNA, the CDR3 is TGTGCCAGCAGGGAGCGGACCCCGGGACCCAACTCTGGAAACACCATATATTTT.

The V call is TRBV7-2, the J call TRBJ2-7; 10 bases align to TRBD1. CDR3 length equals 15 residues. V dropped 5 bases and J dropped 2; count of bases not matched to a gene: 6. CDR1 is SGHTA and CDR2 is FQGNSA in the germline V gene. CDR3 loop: CASSNPGTGAYEQYF. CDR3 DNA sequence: TGTGCCAGCAGCAATCCCGGGACAGGGGCCTACGAGCAGTACTTC.

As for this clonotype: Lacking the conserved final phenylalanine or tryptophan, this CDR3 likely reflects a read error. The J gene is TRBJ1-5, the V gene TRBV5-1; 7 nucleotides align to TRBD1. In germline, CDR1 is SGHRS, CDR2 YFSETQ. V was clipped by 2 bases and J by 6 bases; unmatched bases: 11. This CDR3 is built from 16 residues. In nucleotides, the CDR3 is TGCGCCAGCAGCTTAGGAGGGGGCGCGGTAAGTCAGCCCCAGCATGTT. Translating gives CASSLGGGAVSQPQHV.

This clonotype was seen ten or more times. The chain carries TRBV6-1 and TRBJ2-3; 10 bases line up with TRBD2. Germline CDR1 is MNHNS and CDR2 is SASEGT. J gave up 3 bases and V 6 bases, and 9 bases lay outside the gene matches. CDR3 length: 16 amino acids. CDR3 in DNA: TGTGCCAGCAGGGGAGCGGGACTAGCGATGACAGATACGCAGTATTTT. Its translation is CASRGAGLAMTDTQYF.

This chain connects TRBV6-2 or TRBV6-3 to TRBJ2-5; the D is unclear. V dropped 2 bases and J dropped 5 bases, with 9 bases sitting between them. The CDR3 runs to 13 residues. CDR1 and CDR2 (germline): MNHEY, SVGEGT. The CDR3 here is CASSYEDRETQYF. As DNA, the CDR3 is TGTGCCAGCAGTTACGAGGATCGGGAGACCCAGTACTTC.

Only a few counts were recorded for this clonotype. CDR3 in amino acids: CASLNEQYF. The CDR3 nucleotides are TGTGCCAGTCTCAACGAGCAGTACTTC. J is TRBJ2-7 and V is TRBV12-3 or TRBV12-4; D gene uncertain. V lost 9 bases and J 5 bases, leaving 5 bases between the germline ends. CDR3 length: 9 residues.

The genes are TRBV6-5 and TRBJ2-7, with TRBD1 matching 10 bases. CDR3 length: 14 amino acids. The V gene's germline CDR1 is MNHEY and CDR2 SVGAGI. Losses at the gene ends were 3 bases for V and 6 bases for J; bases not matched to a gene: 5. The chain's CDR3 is CASSYYRDRGEQYF. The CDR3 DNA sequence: TGTGCCAGCAGTTATTACCGGGACAGGGGCGAGCAGTACTTC.

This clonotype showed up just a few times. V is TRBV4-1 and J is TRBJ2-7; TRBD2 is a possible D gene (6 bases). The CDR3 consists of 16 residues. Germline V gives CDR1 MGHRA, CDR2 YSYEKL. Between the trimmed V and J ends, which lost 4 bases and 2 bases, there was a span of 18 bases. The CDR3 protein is CASSPWRGNLPYEQYF. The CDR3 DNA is TGCGCCAGCAGCCCTTGGAGGGGCAATTTGCCCTACGAGCAGTACTTC.

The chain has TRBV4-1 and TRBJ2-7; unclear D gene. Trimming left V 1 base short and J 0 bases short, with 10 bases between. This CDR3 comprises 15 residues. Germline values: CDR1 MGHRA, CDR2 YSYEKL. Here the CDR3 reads CASSQVQLSSYEQYF. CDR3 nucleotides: TGCGCCAGCAGCCAAGTACAGTTAAGCTCCTACGAGCAGTACTTC.

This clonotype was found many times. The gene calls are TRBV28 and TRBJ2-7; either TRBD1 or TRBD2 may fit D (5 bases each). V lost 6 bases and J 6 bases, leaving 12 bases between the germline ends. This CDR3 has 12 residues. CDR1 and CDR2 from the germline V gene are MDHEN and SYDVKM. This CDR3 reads CASSVGTIEQYF. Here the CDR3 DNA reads TGTGCCAGCAGCGTCGGGACGATCGAGCAGTACTTC.

Here the CDR3 DNA reads TGCGCCAGCAGCCAAGAGCCAGGTCGTGTAAACGAGCAGTACTTC. It translates to CASSQEPGRVNEQYF. V and J are TRBV4-1 and TRBJ2-7; no firm D call. V was pared by 0 bases and J by 5 bases, with 14 bases between. Germline CDR1 MGHRA, CDR2 YSYEKL. This CDR3 has 15 residues.

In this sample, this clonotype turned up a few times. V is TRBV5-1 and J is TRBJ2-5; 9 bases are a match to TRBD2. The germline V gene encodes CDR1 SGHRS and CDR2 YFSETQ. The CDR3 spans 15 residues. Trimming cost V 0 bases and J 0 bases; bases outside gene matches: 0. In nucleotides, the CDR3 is TGCGCCAGCAGCTTGGTAGCGGGGGACCAAGAGACCCAGTACTTC. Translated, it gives CASSLVAGDQETQYF.

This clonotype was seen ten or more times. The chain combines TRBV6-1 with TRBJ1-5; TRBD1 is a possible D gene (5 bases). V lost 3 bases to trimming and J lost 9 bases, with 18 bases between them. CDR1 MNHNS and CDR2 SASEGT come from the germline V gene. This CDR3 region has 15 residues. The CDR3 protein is CASSDLGGSNGPQHF. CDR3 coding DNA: TGTGCCAGCAGTGATTTGGGGGGATCTAATGGGCCCCAGCATTTT.

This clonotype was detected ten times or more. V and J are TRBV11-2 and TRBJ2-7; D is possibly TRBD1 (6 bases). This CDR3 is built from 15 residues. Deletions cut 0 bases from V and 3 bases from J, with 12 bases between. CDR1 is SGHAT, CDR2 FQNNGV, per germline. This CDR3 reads CASSLDRLQGYEQYF. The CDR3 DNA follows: TGTGCCAGCAGCTTAGATCGGCTACAGGGCTACGAGCAGTACTTC.

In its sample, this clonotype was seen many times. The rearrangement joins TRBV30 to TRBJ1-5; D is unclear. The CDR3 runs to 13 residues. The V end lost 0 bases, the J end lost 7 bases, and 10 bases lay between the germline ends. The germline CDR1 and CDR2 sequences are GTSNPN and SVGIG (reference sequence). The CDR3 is CAWSVNGYQPQHF. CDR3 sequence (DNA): TGTGCCTGGAGTGTAAACGGGTACCAGCCCCAGCATTTT.

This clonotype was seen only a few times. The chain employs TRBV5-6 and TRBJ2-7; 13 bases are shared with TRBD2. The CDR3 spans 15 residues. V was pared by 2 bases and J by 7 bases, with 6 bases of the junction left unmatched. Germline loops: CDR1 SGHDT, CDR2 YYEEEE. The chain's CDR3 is CASSFGLAGAAEQYF. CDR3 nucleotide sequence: TGTGCCAGCAGCTTCGGACTAGCGGGAGCGGCAGAGCAGTACTTC.

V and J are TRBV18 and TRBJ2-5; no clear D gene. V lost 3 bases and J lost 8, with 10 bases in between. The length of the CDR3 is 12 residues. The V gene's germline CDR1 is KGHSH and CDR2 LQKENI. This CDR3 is CASSPKEKTQYF. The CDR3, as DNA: TGTGCCAGCTCACCGAAGGAAAAAACCCAGTACTTC.

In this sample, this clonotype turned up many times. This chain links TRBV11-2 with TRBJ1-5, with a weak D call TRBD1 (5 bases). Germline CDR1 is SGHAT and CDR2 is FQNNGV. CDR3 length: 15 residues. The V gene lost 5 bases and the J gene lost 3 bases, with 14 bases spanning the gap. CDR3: CASSDGTQPNQPQHF. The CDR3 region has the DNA TGTGCCAGCAGCGATGGGACGCAACCCAATCAGCCCCAGCATTTT.